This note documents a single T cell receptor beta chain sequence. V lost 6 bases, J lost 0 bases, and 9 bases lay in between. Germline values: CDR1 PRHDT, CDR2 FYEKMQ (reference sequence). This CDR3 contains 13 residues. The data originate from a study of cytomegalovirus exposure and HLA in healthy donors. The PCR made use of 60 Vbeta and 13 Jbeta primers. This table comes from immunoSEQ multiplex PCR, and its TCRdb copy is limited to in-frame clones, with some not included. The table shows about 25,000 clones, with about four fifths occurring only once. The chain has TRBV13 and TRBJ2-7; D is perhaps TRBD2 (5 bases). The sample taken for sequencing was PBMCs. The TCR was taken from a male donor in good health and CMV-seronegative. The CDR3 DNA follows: TGTGCCAGCAGTGGCGGACTCTCCTACGAGCAGTACTTC. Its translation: CASSGGLSYEQYF.